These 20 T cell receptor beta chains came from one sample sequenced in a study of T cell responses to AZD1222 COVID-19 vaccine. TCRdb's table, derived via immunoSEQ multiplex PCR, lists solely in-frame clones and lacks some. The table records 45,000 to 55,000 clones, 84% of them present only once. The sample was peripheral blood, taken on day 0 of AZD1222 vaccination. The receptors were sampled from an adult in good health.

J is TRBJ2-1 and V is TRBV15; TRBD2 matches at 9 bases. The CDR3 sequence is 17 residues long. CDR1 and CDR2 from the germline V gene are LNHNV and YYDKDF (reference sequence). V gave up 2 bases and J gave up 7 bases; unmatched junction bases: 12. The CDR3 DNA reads TGTGCCACCAGCAGACCTGCGGGGGGGTTAGGTCGTAATGAGCAGTTCTTC. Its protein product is CATSRPAGGLGRNEQFF.

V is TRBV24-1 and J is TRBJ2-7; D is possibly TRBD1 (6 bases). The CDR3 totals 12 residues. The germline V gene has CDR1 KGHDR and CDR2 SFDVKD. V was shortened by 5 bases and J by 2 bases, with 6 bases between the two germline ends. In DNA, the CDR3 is TGTGCCACCAGTGGACAGGCCTACGAGCAGTACTTC. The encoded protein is CATSGQAYEQYF.

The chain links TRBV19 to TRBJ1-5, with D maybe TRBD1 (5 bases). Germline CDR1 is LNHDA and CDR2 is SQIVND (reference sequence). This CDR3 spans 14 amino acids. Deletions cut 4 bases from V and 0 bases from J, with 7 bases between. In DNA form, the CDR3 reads TGTGCCAGTAGTAGACAGCATAGCAATCAGCCCCAGCATTTT. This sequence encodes CASSRQHSNQPQHF.

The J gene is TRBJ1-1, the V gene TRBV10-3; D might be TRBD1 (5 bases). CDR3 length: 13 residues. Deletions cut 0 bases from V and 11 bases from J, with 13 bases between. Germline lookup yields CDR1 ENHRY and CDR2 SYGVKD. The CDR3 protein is CAISESWGSGAFF. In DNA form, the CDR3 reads TGTGCCATCAGTGAGTCATGGGGTTCAGGGGCTTTCTTT.

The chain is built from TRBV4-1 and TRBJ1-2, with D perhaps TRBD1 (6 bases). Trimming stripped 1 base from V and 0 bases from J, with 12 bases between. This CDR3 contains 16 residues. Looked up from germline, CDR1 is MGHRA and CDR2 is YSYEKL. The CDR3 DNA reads TGCGCCAGCAGCCAAGCTGGGACAAGAGCTAACTATGGCTACACCTTC. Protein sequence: CASSQAGTRANYGYTF.

As DNA, the CDR3 is TGCAGTGCTAGTCTCCACACAGATACGCAGTATTTT. This gives the protein CSASLHTDTQYF. This rearrangement joins TRBV20-1 to TRBJ2-3, with D unclear. V dropped 3 bases and J dropped 2 bases, with 6 bases sitting between them. This CDR3 has 12 residues. CDR1 and CDR2 (germline): DFQATT, SNEGSKA (reference sequence).

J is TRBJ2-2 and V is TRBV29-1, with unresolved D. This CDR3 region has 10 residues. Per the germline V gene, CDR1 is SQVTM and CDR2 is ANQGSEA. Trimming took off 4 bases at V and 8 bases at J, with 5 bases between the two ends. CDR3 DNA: TGCAGCGTTGGAGTTGGGGAGCTGTTTTTT. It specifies CSVGVGELFF.

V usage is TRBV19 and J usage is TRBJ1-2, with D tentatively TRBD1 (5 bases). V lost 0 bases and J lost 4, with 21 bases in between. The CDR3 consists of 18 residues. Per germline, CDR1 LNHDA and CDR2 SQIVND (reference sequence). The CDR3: CASSIDGAGMRSVYGYTF. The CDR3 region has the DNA TGTGCCAGTAGTATAGATGGGGCAGGAATGAGGTCGGTCTATGGCTACACCTTC. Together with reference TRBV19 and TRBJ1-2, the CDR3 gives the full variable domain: DGGITQSPKYLFRKEGQNVTLSCEQNLNHDAMYWYRQDPGQGLRLIYYSQIVNDFQKGDIAEGYSVSREKKESFPLTVTSAQKNPTAFYLCASSIDGAGMRSVYGYTFGSGTRLTVV.

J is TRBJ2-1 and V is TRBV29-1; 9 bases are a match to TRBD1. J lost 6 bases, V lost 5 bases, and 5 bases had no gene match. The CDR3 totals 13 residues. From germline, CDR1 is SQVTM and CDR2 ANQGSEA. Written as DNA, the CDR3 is TGCAGCGTTCTCGGGACAGGGTCCAATGAGCAGTTCTTC. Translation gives CSVLGTGSNEQFF.

The CDR3 protein is CASSNLPQGTIYF. The CDR3 region has the DNA TGTGCCAGCAGCAATCTACCCCAAGGCACCATATATTTT. The chain employs TRBV6-5 and TRBJ1-3, with D hard to call. Germline V gene data show CDR1 as MNHEY and CDR2 as SVGAGI. Trimming left V 6 bases short and J 9 bases short, with 15 bases between. CDR3 size: 13 residues.

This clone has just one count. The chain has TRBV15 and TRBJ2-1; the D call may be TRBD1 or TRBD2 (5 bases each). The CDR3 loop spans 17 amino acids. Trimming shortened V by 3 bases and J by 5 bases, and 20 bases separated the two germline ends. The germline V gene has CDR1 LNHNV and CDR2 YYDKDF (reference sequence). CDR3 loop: CATSRHSGTRHNNEQFF. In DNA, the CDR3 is TGTGCCACCAGCAGGCACTCCGGGACCCGTCATAACAATGAGCAGTTCTTC.

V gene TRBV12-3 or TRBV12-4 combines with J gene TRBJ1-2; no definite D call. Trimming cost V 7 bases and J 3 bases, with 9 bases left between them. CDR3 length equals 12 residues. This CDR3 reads CASTNSYYGYTF. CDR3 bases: TGTGCCAGCACGAACAGTTACTATGGCTACACCTTC.

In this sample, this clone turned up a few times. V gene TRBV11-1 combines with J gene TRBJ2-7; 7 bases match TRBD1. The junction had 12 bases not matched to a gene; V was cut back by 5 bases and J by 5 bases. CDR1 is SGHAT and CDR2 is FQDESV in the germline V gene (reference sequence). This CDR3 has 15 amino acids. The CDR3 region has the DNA TGTGCCAGCAGCGCCAAGACAGGGATGGGCCACGAGCAGTACTTC. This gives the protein CASSAKTGMGHEQYF.

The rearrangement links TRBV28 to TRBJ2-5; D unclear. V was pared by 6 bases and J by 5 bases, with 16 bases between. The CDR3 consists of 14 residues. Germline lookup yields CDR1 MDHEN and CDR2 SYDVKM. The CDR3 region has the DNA TGTGCCAGCAGCGCTGCCTCTCGCCCGGAGACCCAGTACTTC. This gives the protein CASSAASRPETQYF. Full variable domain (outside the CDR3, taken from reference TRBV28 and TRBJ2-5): DVKVTQSSRYLVKRTGEKVFLECVQDMDHENMFWYRQDPGLGLRLIYFSYDVKMKEKGDIPEGYSVSREKKERFSLILESASTNQTSMYLCASSAASRPETQYFGPGTRLLVL.

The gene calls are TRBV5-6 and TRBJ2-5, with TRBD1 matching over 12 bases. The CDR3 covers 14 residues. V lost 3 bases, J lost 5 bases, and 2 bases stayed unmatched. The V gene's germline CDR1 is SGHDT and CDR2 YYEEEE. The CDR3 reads CASSWDRGPETQYF. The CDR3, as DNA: TGTGCCAGCAGCTGGGACAGGGGGCCGGAGACCCAGTACTTC.

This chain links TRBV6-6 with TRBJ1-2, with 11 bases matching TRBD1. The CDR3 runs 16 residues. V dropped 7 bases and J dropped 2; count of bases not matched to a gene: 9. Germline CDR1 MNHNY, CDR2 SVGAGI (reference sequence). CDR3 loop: CASNDRDRGKNYGYTF. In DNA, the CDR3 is TGTGCCAGCAATGACCGGGACAGGGGGAAAAACTATGGCTACACCTTC.

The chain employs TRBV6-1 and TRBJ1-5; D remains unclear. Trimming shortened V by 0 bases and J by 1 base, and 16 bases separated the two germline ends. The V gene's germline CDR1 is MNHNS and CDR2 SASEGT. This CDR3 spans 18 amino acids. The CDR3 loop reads CASSEALVVRKSNQPQHF. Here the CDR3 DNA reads TGTGCCAGCAGTGAAGCGCTTGTGGTACGCAAGAGCAATCAGCCCCAGCATTTT.

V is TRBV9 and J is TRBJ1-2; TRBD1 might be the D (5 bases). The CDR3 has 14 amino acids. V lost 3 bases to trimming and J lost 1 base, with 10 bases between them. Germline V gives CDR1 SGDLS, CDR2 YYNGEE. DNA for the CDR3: TGTGCCAGCAGCGGGGGGTCCCTTAACTATGGCTACACCTTC. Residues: CASSGGSLNYGYTF.

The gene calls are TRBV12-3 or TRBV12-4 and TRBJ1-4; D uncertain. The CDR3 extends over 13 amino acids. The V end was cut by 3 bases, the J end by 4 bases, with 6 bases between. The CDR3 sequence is CASSFDSNEKLFF. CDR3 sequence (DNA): TGTGCCAGCAGTTTTGATAGTAATGAAAAACTGTTTTTT.

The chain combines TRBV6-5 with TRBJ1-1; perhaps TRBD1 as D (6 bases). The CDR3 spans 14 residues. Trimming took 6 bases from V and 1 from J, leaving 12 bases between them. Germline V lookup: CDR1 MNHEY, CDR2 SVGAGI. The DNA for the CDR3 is TGTGCCAGCAGATTGACAGGAGGGAACACTGAAGCTTTCTTT. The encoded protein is CASRLTGGNTEAFF.